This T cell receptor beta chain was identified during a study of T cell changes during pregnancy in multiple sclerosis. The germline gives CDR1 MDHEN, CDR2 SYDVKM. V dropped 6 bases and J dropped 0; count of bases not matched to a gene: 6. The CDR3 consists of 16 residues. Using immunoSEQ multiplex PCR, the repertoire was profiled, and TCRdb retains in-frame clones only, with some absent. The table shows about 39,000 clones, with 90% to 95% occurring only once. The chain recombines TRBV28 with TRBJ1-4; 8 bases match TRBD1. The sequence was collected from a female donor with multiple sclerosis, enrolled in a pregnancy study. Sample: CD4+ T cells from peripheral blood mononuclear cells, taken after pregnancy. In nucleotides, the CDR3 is TGTGCCAGCAGCCCCCAGGGGGCCCCAACTAATGAAAAACTGTTTTTT. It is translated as CASSPQGAPTNEKLFF.